This T cell receptor beta chain was recorded in a study of blood T cell repertoires in COVID-19. Across the whole study: The United States, Italy and Spain were the sources of the acute and convalescent COVID-19 samples. T cells, B-cell-depleted T cells, or PBMCs supplied cDNA or gDNA.

Clones were read by immunoSEQ multiplex PCR, and TCRdb kept only the in-frame ones, dropping some. In the table there are about 170,000 clones, roughly 86% of which are singletons. V dropped 1 base and J dropped 1 base, with 11 bases sitting between them. From germline, CDR1 is SGHTA and CDR2 FQGNSA. The CDR3 consists of 16 residues. The sample consisted of peripheral blood. The sequence came from a woman of 80 years or more with COVID-19, enrolled during active disease. The chain is built from TRBV7-2 and TRBJ1-5; maybe TRBD1 (5 bases). CDR3 bases: TGTGCCAGCAGCTTAGTGGCTGGGGCCAGCAATCAGCCCCAGCATTTT. It codes for CASSLVAGASNQPQHF.